This TCR beta chain was profiled in a study of T cells in Graves' hyperthyroidism and ophthalmopathy (dated by TCRdb to the late 2010s). At the level of the whole study: Peripheral blood was sampled at the time of initial diagnosis, prior to any treatment. To identify distinguishing TCR V-J signatures, a discovery cohort of around 100 patients was used, comprising some 43 with Graves' ophthalmopathy and 57 with stable Graves' hyperthyroidism. Prospective prediction of ophthalmopathy was tested in an independent validation cohort consisting of 18 to 20 hyperthyroidism patients and approximately 16 patients who later progressed to ophthalmopathy. The 100 or so discovery patients were randomly divided into training and test sets at a 7:3 ratio. Thyroid tissue and blood T-cell repertoires from more than five Graves' hyperthyroidism patients were also compared in the study. Once sampling was done, hyperthyroidism patients were given methimazole at a starting dose of 30 mg daily, whereas ophthalmopathy patients were given high-dose intravenous methylprednisolone. The paper describes TCR Vbeta CDR3 sequencing of 135 peripheral blood samples, made up of roughly 45 ophthalmopathy patients, 70 to 75 hyperthyroidism patients and about 17 progressor patients. Study-wide conclusions, independent of this receptor: In validation, the model predicted progression to ophthalmopathy with approximately 70% sensitivity and approximately 78% specificity, a median of 6.5 months before onset. No statistical method was used to fix the sample size in advance, and group allocation was not hidden from the investigators. In cross-validation, a model built on a 13 V-J signature told ophthalmopathy apart from stable hyperthyroidism with 85% to 90% sensitivity and about 81% specificity, and in testing the same model reached 80%/75%. Blood samples also contained most of the expanded thyroid clonotypes (frequency above 0.001), which suggests that blood repertoires may reflect thyroid immune responses.

As for this clonotype: Its specific antigen is unknown. The sample holds no much larger clone one base away, and base qualities are not on file.

The germline V gene specifies LGHNA as CDR1 and YSLEER as CDR2. Including cysteine and phenylalanine, the CDR3 has 16 amino acids. Kept here is only the CDR3 DNA, which spans 48 bases and is read in frame from base 1. Here V drops 0 bases and J drops 3 bases, and the junction holds 6 bases not matched to any gene. Stable Graves' hyperthyroidism was defined as no progression to ophthalmopathy during 18 months of follow-up. The hyperthyroidism patients were between 18 and 65 years old and newly diagnosed, with a disease duration of less than 2 months. Patients with uncontrolled infections, other autoimmune diseases, pregnancy or lactation were excluded. Diagnoses were established on the basis of clinical symptoms, serum thyroxine and TRAb, thyroid ultrasound, and orbital computed tomography. PBMCs were separated from 8 to 10 ml of fresh peripheral blood using Ficoll-Paque density gradient centrifugation. Trizol reagent was used to extract total RNA, and RNA quality was then checked on an Agilent 2100 Bioanalyzer.

TCR beta CDR3 regions were amplified from RNA transcripts. For the first round of RT-PCR on the TCR CDR3, the HTBI primer set was used together with the Qiagen OneStep RT-PCR kit. Libraries were constructed in a second round of multiplex PCR, after which size selection and purification were carried out. Paired-end sequencing of the libraries was performed with 100 bp reads on an Illumina HiSeq2000. The original pipeline was this. SOAPnuke was used to process the raw data, removing reads that contained adapters or uncalled bases, had a mean Phred below 15, or lacked an exact match to the constant primer or identifier. COPE v1.2.5 was used to merge high-quality paired reads, and clonotypes were defined as unique nucleotide sequences. MiTCR v1.1 was used to align clonotypes to the IMGT TRBV, TRBD and TRBJ reference segments. Only V-J combinations with frequency above 0.0001, covering 99.2% of repertoires, were analysed. A TCS score was defined as the ratio of F50 (clonal expansion) to E x V (chaos), with BLOSUM62-based TCRdist applied between CDR3 peptides within each V-J. Welch's t-statistics and random forest reduced fewer than 550 V-J features to 10 to 15, which were used in a naive Bayes classifier (R e1071). The Morisita-Horn index was used to measure how similar the thyroid and blood repertoires were. TCRdb reprocessed the public reads (quality trimming at Q25 with fastp, clone calling with MiXCR) and kept in-frame beta chains. Rows are combined by CDR3 protein, so each entry shows the most common genes and DNA. The V and J calls were determined by TCRdb, not by the authors. The sample table shows 800,000 or so distinct CDR3 sequences, and 38% are seen once. The ten largest clones add up to 8.9% of the sample.

The sequence was collected from a man aged 18 to 35 with Graves' hyperthyroidism. This chain is built from TRBV4-3 and TRBJ2-7, and 9 junctional nucleotides match TRBD2. Material: blood. The CDR3 is CASSQDRGGRVYEQYF. The base sequence is TGCGCCAGCAGCCAAGATAGGGGCGGGAGGGTCTACGAGCAGTACTTC.